The subject of this entry is one T cell receptor (beta chain). Its specificity is not known. This sample is part of a study of beta chain features in type 1 diabetes. Study as a whole: Researchers looked at some 110 million sorted cells across all samples.

Whole-study results and caveats: It was possible that PCR favored shorter templates, equally so in patients and controls. There was no resolution here of whether HLA type influences TCRB rearrangement.

The authors reverse transcribed all of the isolated RNA, so sequencing captured expressed TCRB transcripts. This table comes from immunoSEQ multiplex PCR, and its TCRdb copy is limited to in-frame clones, with some not included. There are about 620,000 clones in the sample; 15% occur only once, and more than 0.08% lies in the top ten. Per germline, CDR1 KGHSH and CDR2 LQKENI. This CDR3 contains 14 residues. The junction had 10 bases not matched to a gene; V was cut back by 5 bases and J by 9 bases. This rearrangement joins TRBV18 to TRBJ2-1; 7 bases agree with TRBD2. The source of this sequence is a man between 18 and 35 years old in good health. The sample consisted of naive CD4+ T cells from blood. The CDR3 DNA reads TGTGCCAGCTCAGCGGACCTGGGGGGGAGTGAGCAGTTCTTC. Translation gives CASSADLGGSEQFF.